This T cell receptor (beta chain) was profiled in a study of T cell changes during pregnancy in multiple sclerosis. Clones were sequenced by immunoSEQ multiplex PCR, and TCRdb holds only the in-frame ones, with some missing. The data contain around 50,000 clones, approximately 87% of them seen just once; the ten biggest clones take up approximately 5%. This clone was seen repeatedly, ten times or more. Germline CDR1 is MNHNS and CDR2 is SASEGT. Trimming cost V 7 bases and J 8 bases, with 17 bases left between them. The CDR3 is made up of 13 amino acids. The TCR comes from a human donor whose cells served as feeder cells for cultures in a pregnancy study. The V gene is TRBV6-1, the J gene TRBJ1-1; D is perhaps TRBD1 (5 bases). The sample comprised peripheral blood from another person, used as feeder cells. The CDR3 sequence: CASNLNRGAEAFF. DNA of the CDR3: TGTGCCAGCAACCTGAATAGGGGAGCCGAAGCTTTCTTT.